The 27 T cell receptor beta chains below were found in one sample sequenced in a study of T cells in narcolepsy. Data came from immunoSEQ multiplex PCR; TCRdb stores just in-frame clones and leaves some out. The sample shows 31,000 or so clones, roughly nine tenths of them seen only once. The specimen was CD45RA- memory CD4+ T cells from PBMCs. These receptors came from a human donor with narcolepsy.

This clone has only a few counts. The gene calls are TRBV11-3 and TRBJ2-2; possibly TRBD1 for D (6 bases). Germline assignment: CDR1 SGHNT and CDR2 YENEEA. The CDR3 runs to 14 residues. The V end was cut by 6 bases, the J end by 1 base, with 9 bases between. The CDR3 nucleotides read TGTGCCAGCAGTGGGGGCCGGAACACCGGGGAGCTGTTTTTT. It codes for CASSGGRNTGELFF.

The chain uses TRBV28 and TRBJ1-4; D is unresolved. This CDR3 has 12 residues. The V gene lost 3 bases and the J gene lost 13 bases, with 12 bases spanning the gap. The germline CDR1 and CDR2 sequences are MDHEN and SYDVKM. The CDR3 protein is CASSLAQARLFF. The DNA of the CDR3 is TGTGCCAGCAGTTTGGCTCAGGCGAGACTGTTTTTT.

V gene TRBV6-1 combines with J gene TRBJ1-1, with TRBD1 matching 8 bases. The CDR3 runs 15 residues. The V gene's germline CDR1 is MNHNS and CDR2 SASEGT. J lost 0 bases, V lost 4 bases, and 4 bases had no gene match. The CDR3 sequence: CASSVWTGMNTEAFF. For the CDR3, the DNA is TGTGCCAGCAGTGTTTGGACAGGGATGAACACTGAAGCTTTCTTT.

This clone was counted once. The chain has TRBV19 and TRBJ2-1; TRBD2 agrees at 13 bases. This CDR3 region has 17 residues. Germline V gives CDR1 LNHDA, CDR2 SQIVND (reference sequence). With V trimmed by 3 bases and J by 8 bases, 10 bases remained unmatched. The chain's CDR3 is CASSIIAGTSGNDEQFF. The CDR3 region has the DNA TGTGCCAGTAGTATTATTGCGGGGACTAGCGGGAACGATGAGCAGTTCTTC.

This chain's CDR3 is CASSRTGPSYEQYF. The DNA for the CDR3 is TGTGCCAGCAGCAGAACAGGGCCCTCGTACGAGCAGTACTTC. This rearrangement joins TRBV5-4 to TRBJ2-7; a weak D match, TRBD1 (6 bases). Germline CDR1 and CDR2: SGHNT and YYREEE (reference sequence). V was cut by 4 bases and J by 4 bases, with 15 bases left in between. The CDR3 runs 14 residues.

The chain has TRBV27 and TRBJ2-5; D may be TRBD1 or TRBD2 (5 bases each). V lost 4 bases, J lost 5 bases, and 14 bases lay in between. Germline CDR1 and CDR2: MNHEY and SMNVEV (reference sequence). There are 14 residues in the CDR3. The CDR3 sequence: CASSSGWGTETQYF. In nucleotides, the CDR3 is TGTGCCAGCAGTTCAGGCTGGGGGACGGAGACCCAGTACTTC.

The chain employs TRBV6-5 and TRBJ2-2, with D perhaps given as TRBD1 or TRBD2 (5 bases each). CDR1 is MNHEY and CDR2 is SVGAGI in the germline V gene. V lost 7 bases, J lost 6 bases, and 15 bases lay in between. This CDR3 has 14 residues. The CDR3 is CASIGTGNAGELFF. The DNA of the CDR3 is TGTGCCAGCATAGGGACGGGGAATGCCGGGGAGCTGTTTTTT.

A few counts support this clone. The rearrangement links TRBV4-1 to TRBJ2-3; TRBD1 matches at 11 bases. Germline values: CDR1 MGHRA, CDR2 YSYEKL. V shed 1 base and J 4 bases; nucleotides not matched to a gene: 13. The CDR3 totals 19 residues. The CDR3 DNA reads TGCGCCAGCAGCCAAGGTATTCACCCGGGACAGGGGGTTCCAGATACGCAGTATTTT. This codes for CASSQGIHPGQGVPDTQYF.

The rearrangement uses TRBV6-5 and TRBJ1-2; possible D gene TRBD1, 5 bases. Trimming stripped 0 bases from V and 0 bases from J, with 8 bases between. Germline values: CDR1 MNHEY, CDR2 SVGAGI. This CDR3 comprises 15 residues. The CDR3 region has the DNA TGTGCCAGCAGTTACTCGGGGGGTTCTAACTATGGCTACACCTTC. Amino acid sequence: CASSYSGGSNYGYTF.

The CDR3 region has the DNA TGTGCCAGTAGGGGAAGGGACAGCGCCTTTAACTATGGCTACACCTTC. This sequence encodes CASRGRDSAFNYGYTF. The chain couples TRBV19 to TRBJ1-2, with 7 bases identical to TRBD1. CDR1 and CDR2 (germline): LNHDA, SQIVND (reference sequence). V trimming: 6 bases; J trimming: 1 base; junction bases outside the gene matches: 11. The CDR3 has 16 amino acids.

The V call is TRBV20-1, the J call TRBJ2-7; D remains ambiguous. The CDR3 consists of 10 residues. Trimming took off 5 bases at V and 5 bases at J, with 7 bases between the two ends. From germline, CDR1 is DFQATT and CDR2 SNEGSKA (reference sequence). The CDR3 DNA reads as TGCAGTGCTGAAATCGACGAGCAGTACTTC. This sequence encodes CSAEIDEQYF.

The chain combines TRBV5-1 with TRBJ2-7; D is perhaps TRBD2 (5 bases). Trimming shortened V by 0 bases and J by 6 bases, and 13 bases separated the two germline ends. The CDR3 has 14 residues. Germline CDR1 and CDR2: SGHRS and YFSETQ. The CDR3 DNA reads as TGCGCCAGCAGCTTGGGGGGAGTATGGCTCGAGCAGTACTTC. Amino acid sequence: CASSLGGVWLEQYF. Filled out from reference TRBV5-1 and TRBJ2-7, the complete variable domain reads KAGVTQTPRYLIKTRGQQVTLSCSPISGHRSVSWYQQTPGQGLQFLFEYFSETQRNKGNFPGRFSGRQFSNSRSEMNVSTLELGDSALYLCASSLGGVWLEQYFGPGTRLTVT.

V gene TRBV7-9 combines with J gene TRBJ1-1; D unresolved. V was trimmed by 8 bases and J by 0 bases, leaving 10 bases between them. The CDR3 spans 13 residues. Germline V CDR1 and CDR2: SEHNR, FQNEAQ (reference sequence). CDR3 region: CASAGRLNTEAFF. The CDR3 DNA reads as TGTGCCAGCGCAGGACGGTTGAACACTGAAGCTTTCTTT.

V and J are TRBV30 and TRBJ2-7; 9 bases match TRBD2. CDR1 is GTSNPN, CDR2 SVGIG, per germline (reference sequence). V was pared by 4 bases and J by 5 bases, with 18 bases of the junction left unmatched. The CDR3 runs 17 residues. CDR3 region: CAWNLIPGLAPFDEQYF. CDR3 coding DNA: TGTGCCTGGAATTTAATCCCGGGACTAGCTCCCTTCGACGAGCAGTACTTC.

The chain has TRBV7-2 and TRBJ2-7; TRBD2 aligns across 9 bases. Germline loops: CDR1 SGHTA, CDR2 FQGNSA. With V trimmed by 5 bases and J by 6 bases, 11 bases remained unmatched. CDR3 length: 15 amino acids. CDR3 in amino acids: CASSQAGVAGAEQYF. The CDR3 DNA reads TGTGCCAGCAGCCAAGCAGGGGTAGCGGGAGCCGAGCAGTACTTC.

The rearrangement joins TRBV5-4 to TRBJ2-3, with TRBD2 matching 7 bases. With V trimmed by 10 bases and J by 2 bases, 7 bases remained unmatched. Germline assignment: CDR1 SGHNT and CDR2 YYREEE (reference sequence). The CDR3 has 13 residues. The DNA for the CDR3 is TGTGCCTCGGGGCGGGGGATCACAGATACGCAGTATTTT. Its translation: CASGRGITDTQYF.

The gene calls are TRBV4-1 and TRBJ2-7; 7 nucleotides agree with TRBD2. J was trimmed by 3 bases and V by 4 bases; bases with no gene match: 9. Germline loops: CDR1 MGHRA, CDR2 YSYEKL. The CDR3 totals 15 residues. The CDR3 region has the DNA TGCGCCAGCAGCCTGGCGCCGACTAGCAGCTACGAGCAGTACTTC. Translated, it gives CASSLAPTSSYEQYF.

V and J are TRBV18 and TRBJ1-5, with D possibly matching TRBD1 (6 bases). Germline values: CDR1 KGHSH, CDR2 LQKENI. The CDR3 covers 14 residues. Trimming cost V 5 bases and J 5 bases, with 13 bases left between them. The CDR3 protein is CASSANHRDQPQHF. The CDR3 DNA reads as TGTGCCAGCTCAGCCAACCACAGGGATCAGCCCCAGCATTTT. Full variable domain (outside the CDR3, taken from reference TRBV18 and TRBJ1-5): NAGVMQNPRHLVRRRGQEARLRCSPMKGHSHVYWYRQLPEEGLKFMVYLQKENIIDESGMPKERFSAEFPKEGPSILRIQQVVRGDSAAYFCASSANHRDQPQHFGDGTRLSIL.

The rearrangement uses TRBV5-4 and TRBJ2-5, with D possibly TRBD2 on 7 matching bases. The CDR3 extends over 17 amino acids. The germline V gene has CDR1 SGHNT and CDR2 YYREEE (reference sequence). The V gene lost 2 bases and the J gene lost 2 bases, with 19 bases spanning the gap. The CDR3 sequence: CASSLGGAGWYQETQYF. CDR3 DNA: TGTGCCAGCAGCTTAGGGGGGGCAGGGTGGTATCAAGAGACCCAGTACTTC.

This clone has only one observation. The V gene is TRBV4-2, the J gene TRBJ2-1; 11 bases map to TRBD2. V lost 4 bases and J lost 3; bases outside the gene matches: 5. The germline gives CDR1 LGHNA, CDR2 YNFKEQ. CDR3 length: 16 residues. CDR3: CASSRSGTSGYNEQFF. Written as DNA, the CDR3 is TGTGCCAGCAGCCGTTCCGGGACTAGCGGCTACAATGAGCAGTTCTTC.

V and J are TRBV29-1 and TRBJ2-1; D is undetermined. Trimming removed 6 bases at V and 3 bases at J, with 18 bases between. This CDR3 has 15 amino acids. Germline V gene data show CDR1 as SQVTM and CDR2 as ANQGSEA. The CDR3 nucleotides read TGCAGCGTGGTACAGACCTTCAGAAGCTACAATGAGCAGTTCTTC. Its translation: CSVVQTFRSYNEQFF.

This chain connects TRBV4-2 to TRBJ1-1; D is unclear. Germline V lookup: CDR1 LGHNA, CDR2 YNFKEQ. The CDR3 extends over 13 amino acids. V was cut by 5 bases and J by 1 base, with 8 bases left in between. The CDR3, as DNA: TGTGCCAGCAGCTCCCGACAGAACACTGAAGCTTTCTTT. It specifies CASSSRQNTEAFF.

V and J are TRBV11-3 and TRBJ2-1, with D possibly being TRBD1 (6 bases). The V and J ends lost 0 bases and 4 bases respectively, with 13 bases between them. Germline assignment: CDR1 SGHNT and CDR2 YENEEA. The CDR3 is 16 amino acids. CDR3 in amino acids: CASSLEDSEGYNEQFF. The DNA of the CDR3 is TGTGCCAGCAGCTTAGAGGACAGCGAGGGGTACAATGAGCAGTTCTTC. The whole variable domain, remainder taken from reference TRBV11-3 and TRBJ2-1, is EAGVVQSPRYKIIEKKQPVAFWCNPISGHNTLYWYLQNLGQGPELLIRYENEEAVDDSQLPKDRFSAERLKGVDSTLKIQPAELGDSAVYLCASSLEDSEGYNEQFFGPGTRLTVL.

With regard to this clone: The sample contains more than one DNA sequence encoding this CDR3. The chain is built from TRBV18 and TRBJ2-5, with no clear D. This CDR3 has 12 amino acids. Trimming pared 8 bases from V and 0 bases from J, leaving 7 bases between. CDR1 is KGHSH and CDR2 is LQKENI in the germline V gene. In DNA form, the CDR3 reads TGTGCCAGCAGCAGGAACCAAGAGACCCAGTACTTC. Residues: CASSRNQETQYF.

V gene TRBV9 combines with J gene TRBJ1-3; 9 positions match TRBD1. The CDR3 totals 17 residues. Germline V CDR1 and CDR2: SGDLS, YYNGEE. With V trimmed by 3 bases and J by 0 bases, 7 bases remained unmatched. The chain's CDR3 is CASSDRTGAFSGNTIYF. CDR3 in DNA: TGTGCCAGCAGCGACCGGACAGGGGCTTTCTCTGGAAACACCATATATTTT.

This chain connects TRBV11-2 to TRBJ2-7; D unclear. CDR1 is SGHAT and CDR2 is FQNNGV in the germline V gene. The CDR3 is 14 amino acids. Trimming took 0 bases from V and 3 from J, leaving 9 bases between them. CDR3 in amino acids: CASSLDWSSYEQYF. CDR3 DNA: TGTGCCAGCAGCTTAGATTGGTCCAGCTACGAGCAGTACTTC. The variable domain in full, with the rest retrieved from reference TRBV11-2 and TRBJ2-7, is EAGVAQSPRYKIIEKRQSVAFWCNPISGHATLYWYQQILGQGPKLLIQFQNNGVVDDSQLPKDRFSAERLKGVDSTLKIQPAKLEDSAVYLCASSLDWSSYEQYFGPGTRLTVT.

The chain couples TRBV4-2 to TRBJ2-1; D unclear. Germline CDR1 LGHNA, CDR2 YNFKEQ. V was cut by 0 bases and J by 0 bases, with 12 bases left in between. The CDR3 has 17 residues. DNA of the CDR3: TGTGCCAGCAGCCAAGAAAGCACCACCAGCTCCTACAATGAGCAGTTCTTC. The encoded protein is CASSQESTTSSYNEQFF.